These 31 T cell receptor beta chains share one sample of origin, sequenced in a study of T cell repertoires in aging, cancer and after chemotherapy. TRB rearrangements spanning V, D and J were amplified using mixed TRB-A/B primers. TCRdb redid the calling of the multiplex PCR reads with MiXCR, one entry per CDR3 protein. Here the sample spans about 5,700 distinct CDR3 sequences, about two fifths being singletons. Amplification of TCR beta used genomic DNA extracted from peripheral blood. The material sequenced was blood. The receptors stem from a human donor in good health.

A note on this clonotype: Lacking the conserved final phenylalanine or tryptophan, this CDR3 likely reflects a read error. This chain joins TRBV10-3 and TRBJ1-5, with 7 bases lining up with TRBD1. CDR1 is ENHRY, CDR2 SYGVKD, per germline. Germline trimming cut 3 bases from V and 6 bases from J; bases unmatched to any gene: 5. CDR3 length: 14 amino acids. The DNA of the CDR3 is TGTGCCATCAGTGAACTGACAGGGATTCAGCCCCAGCATCTT. It translates to CAISELTGIQPQHL.

The rearrangement joins TRBV12-3 or TRBV12-4 to TRBJ1-4; unclear D gene. The CDR3 consists of 14 residues. With 8 bases removed from V and 0 bases from J, the gap between germline ends came to 10 bases. In DNA form, the CDR3 reads TGTGCCAGCCGTGATCCGGCAACTAATGAAAAACTGTTTTTT. This gives the protein CASRDPATNEKLFF.

This clonotype was counted between two and nine times. This chain links TRBV5-4 with TRBJ2-1; D is unclear. There are 16 residues in the CDR3. Germline V gene lookup returns CDR1 SGHNT and CDR2 YYREEE (reference sequence). V was pared by 3 bases and J by 6 bases, with 19 bases between. The CDR3 here is CASSSPRQTLGNEQFF. The CDR3 DNA reads as TGTGCCAGCAGCTCCCCCCGGCAGACCCTCGGCAATGAGCAGTTCTTC.

V usage is TRBV13 and J usage is TRBJ2-7; 9 nucleotides match TRBD1. The CDR3 consists of 17 residues. The junction had 7 bases not matched to a gene; V was cut back by 1 base and J by 0 bases. Germline V gene lookup returns CDR1 PRHDT and CDR2 FYEKMQ (reference sequence). The CDR3 region has the DNA TGTGCCAGCAGCTTAGAAGGGACAGGGACCGGCTCCTACGAGCAGTACTTC. This translates into CASSLEGTGTGSYEQYF.

The rearrangement uses TRBV6-5 and TRBJ2-2; 7 nucleotides align to TRBD1. CDR1 is MNHEY and CDR2 is SVGAGI in the germline V gene. Germline trimming cut 4 bases from V and 0 bases from J; bases unmatched to any gene: 5. The CDR3 spans 16 residues. The CDR3 DNA is TGTGCCAGCAGTTCCGGACAGGACCCGAACACCGGGGAGCTGTTTTTT. Amino acids: CASSSGQDPNTGELFF.

The chain recombines TRBV5-4 with TRBJ1-5; perhaps TRBD1 as D (5 bases). Between the trimmed V and J ends, which lost 4 bases and 0 bases, there was a span of 26 bases. The germline V gene has CDR1 SGHNT and CDR2 YYREEE (reference sequence). There are 20 residues in the CDR3. This CDR3 reads CASSRRGYGGKWNSNQPQHF. As DNA, the CDR3 is TGTGCCAGCAGCCGGAGGGGATACGGGGGTAAATGGAATAGCAATCAGCCCCAGCATTTT.

This clonotype was seen a single time. This sequence joins TRBV6-1 and TRBJ1-5; D possibly corresponds to TRBD1 (6 bases). Germline CDR1 MNHNS, CDR2 SASEGT. The CDR3 spans 15 residues. V was shortened by 5 bases and J by 6 bases, with 17 bases between the two germline ends. The CDR3 loop reads CASSRGLGGPQPQHF. The CDR3 coding sequence is TGTGCCAGCAGTCGGGGTTTAGGGGGGCCTCAGCCCCAGCATTTT.

This clonotype was seen only once. The chain has TRBV15 and TRBJ2-3, with 7 bases that match TRBD2. This CDR3 has 15 amino acids. The V segment lost 0 bases and the J segment 1 base; nucleotides outside the gene matches: 1. CDR1 is LNHNV, CDR2 YYDKDF, per germline (reference sequence). This CDR3 is CATSRDRGGTDTQYF. Here the CDR3 DNA reads TGTGCCACCAGCAGAGATCGGGGGGGCACAGATACGCAGTATTTT.

With regard to this clonotype: Relative to the germline gene, one junction end is altered; a read error may explain this. The chain is built from TRBV4-3 and TRBJ2-5; no firm D call. The germline CDR1 and CDR2 sequences are LGHNA and YSLEER. This CDR3 is built from 12 residues. The CDR3 DNA reads as TGTGCCAGCAGCCAAATTGGGGAGACCCAGTACTTC. It specifies CASSQIGETQYF.

In regard to this clonotype: At one end, the junction sequence differs from germline, possibly due to a read error. The chain joins TRBV5-5 to TRBJ1-1; TRBD1 matches 7 bases. CDR1 is SGHKS and CDR2 is YYEKEE in the germline V gene (reference sequence). The CDR3 spans 16 residues. In DNA form, the CDR3 reads TGCGCCAGCAGTTACGACAGGGCCCGGCGAGACACTGAAGCTTTCTTT. Translating it yields CASSYDRARRDTEAFF.

This clonotype was seen once. The genes are TRBV5-5 and TRBJ2-5; no clear D. This CDR3 is built from 11 residues. Trimming removed 1 base from V and 6 bases from J, with 4 bases in between. The germline gives CDR1 SGHKS, CDR2 YYEKEE (reference sequence). The CDR3 protein is CASSLSQTQYF. The CDR3 DNA reads TGTGCCAGCAGCTTGAGTCAGACCCAGTACTTC.

Judged by abundance, this clonotype is medium-sized. The gene calls are TRBV19 and TRBJ1-2, with D hard to call. The CDR3 totals 14 residues. Between the trimmed V and J ends, which lost 7 bases and 1 base, there was a span of 13 bases. CDR1 and CDR2 from the germline V gene are LNHDA and SQIVND (reference sequence). CDR3 amino acids: CASNPREGNYGYTF. The CDR3 DNA is TGTGCCAGTAACCCTAGGGAGGGTAACTATGGCTACACCTTC.

The chain joins TRBV30 to TRBJ1-1; perhaps TRBD1 as D (5 bases). Germline CDR1 is GTSNPN and CDR2 is SVGIG (reference sequence). The CDR3 has 11 amino acids. Deletions cut 8 bases from V and 4 bases from J, with 11 bases between. The CDR3 sequence: CADQGVTEAFF. In nucleotides, the CDR3 is TGTGCCGACCAGGGAGTCACTGAAGCTTTCTTT.

Comments on this clonotype: Germline is not matched at one junction end, which may reflect a read error. The chain employs TRBV12-3 or TRBV12-4 and TRBJ2-7; 15 bases map to TRBD2. CDR3 length: 15 amino acids. CDR3 DNA: TGTGCCAGCAGAGGACTAGCGGGGGGGCTCTACGGGCAGTACTTC. Encoded protein: CASRGLAGGLYGQYF.

The chain is built from TRBV5-1 and TRBJ2-5; D perhaps matches TRBD1 (6 bases). Germline V gene sequence: CDR1 SGHRS, CDR2 YFSETQ. V shed 4 bases and J shed 4 bases, with 17 bases lying between them. The CDR3 covers 15 residues. The CDR3 loop reads CASSTTGSWGETQYF. For the CDR3, the DNA is TGCGCCAGCAGCACCACAGGGAGCTGGGGAGAGACCCAGTACTTC.

The sample holds a few counts of this clonotype. The chain carries TRBV18 and TRBJ1-2; the D is unclear. Looked up from germline, CDR1 is KGHSH and CDR2 is LQKENI. The CDR3 has 13 amino acids. V lost 2 bases to trimming and J lost 6 bases, with 10 bases between them. CDR3 in amino acids: CASSPAALDGYTF. The CDR3 DNA reads as TGTGCCAGCTCACCAGCGGCGCTCGATGGCTACACCTTC.

V gene TRBV12-3 or TRBV12-4 combines with J gene TRBJ1-1, with D possibly being TRBD1 (6 bases). The CDR3 spans 21 residues. Between the trimmed V and J ends, which lost 4 bases and 1 base, there was a span of 31 bases. The CDR3 DNA reads TGTGCCAGCAGTTATAGGGCCTTTCTCGGCAGAGGGGGAGGACCGAACACTGAAGCTTTCTTT. This sequence encodes CASSYRAFLGRGGGPNTEAFF.

This clonotype has more than one count but fewer than ten. The rearrangement uses TRBV24-1 and TRBJ1-2; perhaps TRBD1 as D (6 bases). The germline V gene has CDR1 KGHDR and CDR2 SFDVKD. V was cut by 5 bases and J by 2 bases, with 14 bases left in between. This CDR3 comprises 15 residues. In DNA form, the CDR3 reads TGTGCCACCAGTGGGGGGCCCGAGGGGAACTATGGCTACACCTTC. Translating it yields CATSGGPEGNYGYTF.

The rearrangement joins TRBV24-1 to TRBJ2-3; the match to TRBD1 covers 11 bases. J lost 6 bases, V lost 2 bases, and 6 bases had no gene match. Germline CDR1 KGHDR, CDR2 SFDVKD. CDR3 length: 16 residues. CDR3 sequence reads: CATSDWTGGAGDTQYF. The CDR3, as DNA: TGTGCCACCAGTGATTGGACAGGGGGCGCAGGGGATACGCAGTATTTT.

This clonotype has only a few counts. The chain employs TRBV12-3 or TRBV12-4 and TRBJ2-2; possibly TRBD1 for D (6 bases). The V end lost 6 bases, the J end lost 4 bases, and 27 bases lay between the germline ends. CDR3 length: 19 residues. The chain's CDR3 is CASSRYSPRGHRTTGELFF. CDR3 DNA: TGTGCCAGCAGCCGATACAGCCCCAGGGGACACCGGACCACCGGGGAGCTGTTTTTT.

The CDR3 sequence: CASSLGAGGQGGYTF. Here the CDR3 DNA reads TGTGCCAGCAGCTTAGGTGCAGGGGGCCAGGGGGGCTACACCTTC. V gene TRBV7-2 combines with J gene TRBJ1-2, with 8 bases identical to TRBD1. The trim removed 1 base at V and 8 bases at J, leaving 9 bases unmatched. The CDR3 consists of 15 residues. The germline V gene encodes CDR1 SGHTA and CDR2 FQGNSA.

The chain joins TRBV6-1 to TRBJ2-7; unclear D gene. The V gene's germline CDR1 is MNHNS and CDR2 SASEGT. V lost 2 bases and J 0 bases, leaving 11 bases between the germline ends. The CDR3 sequence is 15 residues long. The CDR3 DNA reads as TGTGCCAGCAGTGAACCCGGGCATAACTCCTACGAGCAGTACTTC. It encodes CASSEPGHNSYEQYF.

This clonotype was counted only a few times. The V call is TRBV18, the J call TRBJ2-7, with TRBD1 identical over 7 bases. The CDR3 runs 14 residues. After removal of 1 base from V and 3 bases from J, the junction contained 3 bases not matched to a gene. From germline, CDR1 is KGHSH and CDR2 LQKENI. The CDR3 DNA reads as TGTGCCAGCTCACCACGGGACAGCGTCTACGAGCAGTACTTC. It codes for CASSPRDSVYEQYF.

This clonotype was seen a few times. The chain carries TRBV5-4 and TRBJ2-5; D is ambiguous. Germline V gives CDR1 SGHNT, CDR2 YYREEE (reference sequence). The CDR3 loop spans 13 amino acids. Trimming left V 2 bases short and J 1 base short, with 6 bases between. Written as DNA, the CDR3 is TGTGCCAGCAGCTTAGGCAGCCAAGAGACCCAGTACTTC. It is translated as CASSLGSQETQYF. Using reference TRBV5-4 and TRBJ2-5 for the parts outside the CDR3, the full variable domain is ETGVTQSPTHLIKTRGQQVTLRCSSQSGHNTVSWYQQALGQGPQFIFQYYREEENGRGNFPPRFSGLQFPNYSSELNVNALELDDSALYLCASSLGSQETQYFGPGTRLLVL.

The count of this clonotype is one. The CDR3: CASSLQGGVAEAFF. The CDR3 nucleotides read TGTGCCAGCAGTTTACAGGGGGGGGTGGCTGAAGCTTTCTTT. The genes are TRBV27 and TRBJ1-1; 7 nucleotides match TRBD1. This CDR3 is built from 14 residues. Germline V gene lookup returns CDR1 MNHEY and CDR2 SMNVEV (reference sequence). J gave up 6 bases and V 2 bases, and 6 bases lay outside the gene matches.

V gene TRBV6-4 combines with J gene TRBJ1-5, with 8 bases fitting TRBD1. The CDR3 consists of 18 residues. The germline CDR1 and CDR2 sequences are MRHNA and SNTAGT. Trimming removed 1 base from V and 0 bases from J; junction bases left unmatched: 8. The CDR3 here is CASSDCPGQAYSNQPQHF. CDR3 DNA: TGTGCCAGCAGTGACTGTCCGGGACAGGCCTATAGCAATCAGCCCCAGCATTTT.

The J gene is TRBJ1-6, the V gene TRBV6-5; D is unclear. V was shortened by 0 bases and J by 7 bases, with 4 bases between the two germline ends. The germline CDR1 and CDR2 sequences are MNHEY and SVGAGI. This CDR3 contains 13 residues. CDR3 in amino acids: CASSYSENSPLHF. The CDR3, as DNA: TGTGCCAGCAGTTACTCGGAGAATTCACCCCTCCACTTT.

The chain has TRBV11-1 and TRBJ2-1; 8 bases line up with TRBD1. The CDR3 has 14 residues. The J segment lost 4 bases and the V segment lost 8 bases, leaving 7 bases of the junction unmatched. Germline V gene sequence: CDR1 SGHAT, CDR2 FQDESV (reference sequence). CDR3 DNA sequence: TGTGCCAGCTCGCAGGGGGCAAGGTACAATGAGCAGTTCTTC. This encodes CASSQGARYNEQFF.

There are a few counts of this clonotype. The J gene is TRBJ1-6, the V gene TRBV10-3, with D uncertain. CDR1 and CDR2 (germline): ENHRY, SYGVKD. V shed 6 bases and J shed 9 bases, with 18 bases lying between them. This CDR3 has 15 amino acids. CDR3 DNA: TGTGCCATCAGCCTCTCTACGACCTGGGGTTCACCCCTCCACTTT. Translating it yields CAISLSTTWGSPLHF.

The chain employs TRBV6-6 and TRBJ1-1; D possibly corresponds to TRBD1 (5 bases). V lost 6 bases and J lost 5, with 16 bases in between. In germline, CDR1 is MNHNY, CDR2 SVGAGI (reference sequence). The CDR3 contains 14 residues. CDR3 nucleotide sequence: TGTGCCAGCAGCTCCTCCGAGGGGTCGACTGAAGCTTTCTTT. Translating it yields CASSSSEGSTEAFF.

The chain combines TRBV7-9 with TRBJ1-4, with 8 bases identical to TRBD1. J lost 7 bases, V lost 2 bases, and 9 bases had no gene match. Germline V gene sequence: CDR1 SEHNR, CDR2 FQNEAQ (reference sequence). This CDR3 is 16 amino acids long. CDR3 sequence reads: CASSLQGALATEKLFF. CDR3 bases: TGTGCCAGCAGCTTACAGGGGGCCCTTGCTACTGAAAAACTGTTTTTT.